A single count supports the clone carrying this T cell receptor beta chain. These data originate in a study of sequential checkpoint blockade in melanoma. About the research overall: Patients were randomized 1:1 to nivolumab-then-ipilimumab or ipilimumab-then-nivolumab first-line. Each arm's sequence ended with maintenance nivolumab.

This CDR3 has 15 residues. Germline V gene data show CDR1 as SQVTM and CDR2 as ANQGSEA. V trimming: 3 bases; J trimming: 0 bases; junction bases outside the gene matches: 5. The table came from immunoSEQ multiplex PCR; TCRdb's copy has only in-frame clones and leaves some out. The sample shows approximately 40,000 clones, roughly 88% of them seen only once. Documented treatment: randomized to nivolumab then ipilimumab (arm A) or the reverse (arm B). DNA-damaging chemotherapy had not been given to any patient beforehand. Sorted cells were live CD3+CD8+, lacking CD19 and CD56, from PBMCs. The material was CD8+ T cells sorted from blood (inferred from file names), obtained from a patient given nivolumab and ipilimumab in sequence. The clonotype was recovered from a human donor with melanoma. V gene TRBV29-1 combines with J gene TRBJ1-3, with 7 bases matching TRBD1. The CDR3 DNA is TGCAGCGTTGAGTTCCCAGGGGGCTCTGGAAACACCATATATTTT. Translation: CSVEFPGGSGNTIYF. The full variable domain, rest sourced from reference TRBV29-1 and TRBJ1-3, is SAVISQKPSRDICQRGTSLTIQCQVDSQVTMMFWYRQQPGQSLTLIATANQGSEATYESGFVIDKFPISRPNLTFSTLTVSNMSPEDSSIYLCSVEFPGGSGNTIYFGEGSWLTVV.